Shown below are 4 T cell receptor beta chains from a single sample sequenced in a study of T cell repertoires in cytomegalovirus infection. TCRdb fed the reads into MiXCR, producing one record per CDR3 protein. Found here are fewer than 550,000 distinct CDR3 sequences, approximately 32% of them singletons; the top ten hold roughly an eighth. The sequenced sample consisted of PBMCs. Receptors were obtained from a human donor in good health (CMV status not recorded). Some clones in this sample may be carry-over from other donors' samples.

There are many counts of this clonotype. V gene TRBV7-2 combines with J gene TRBJ2-7; TRBD1 matches at 9 bases. The CDR3 covers 16 residues. Germline V gene lookup returns CDR1 SGHTA and CDR2 FQGNSA. J lost 5 bases, V lost 2 bases, and 10 bases had no gene match. The CDR3 DNA follows: TGTGCCAGCAGCTTATCGGTGAGGACAGGGGACCACGAGCAGTACTTC. This encodes CASSLSVRTGDHEQYF.

The chain carries TRBV2 and TRBJ1-2; 7 positions agree with TRBD1. The CDR3 extends over 14 amino acids. CDR1 and CDR2 from the germline V gene are SNHLY and FYNNEI. V was clipped by 5 bases and J by 6 bases; unmatched bases: 9. The CDR3 region has the DNA TGTGCCAGCAGTTTACAGGGGACGCGAAATGGCTACACCTTC. This encodes CASSLQGTRNGYTF. Filled out from reference TRBV2 and TRBJ1-2, the complete variable domain reads EPEVTQTPSHQVTQMGQEVILRCVPISNHLYFYWYRQILGQKVEFLVSFYNNEISEKSEIFDDQFSVERPDGSNFTLKIRSTKLEDSAMYFCASSLQGTRNGYTFGSGTRLTVV.

The chain recombines TRBV28 with TRBJ2-3; tentative D call: TRBD2 (6 bases). The CDR3 covers 15 residues. V was clipped by 7 bases and J by 1 base, with 15 bases between them. Germline V gives CDR1 MDHEN, CDR2 SYDVKM. For the CDR3, the DNA is TGTGCCAGCACGCTTTCTAGCGACCGCACAGATACGCAGTATTTT. Its translation is CASTLSSDRTDTQYF. The variable domain in full, with the rest retrieved from reference TRBV28 and TRBJ2-3, is DVKVTQSSRYLVKRTGEKVFLECVQDMDHENMFWYRQDPGLGLRLIYFSYDVKMKEKGDIPEGYSVSREKKERFSLILESASTNQTSMYLCASTLSSDRTDTQYFGPGTRLTVL.

This clonotype was seen more than once but under ten times. The chain carries TRBV15 and TRBJ2-1; 7 bases are shared with TRBD1. V dropped 5 bases and J dropped 7; count of bases not matched to a gene: 8. Looked up from germline, CDR1 is LNHNV and CDR2 is YYDKDF (reference sequence). The CDR3 spans 14 residues. CDR3 DNA sequence: TGTGCCACCAGCCCCGGGACAGTGGGGAATGAGCAGTTCTTC. Protein: CATSPGTVGNEQFF.